The source of this T cell receptor (beta chain) is a study of blood T cells in healthy people across ages. Together with a sample-barcoded 5' primer, a J-beta primer mix was included in a second PCR lasting roughly 6 to 12 cycles. TCRdb reprocessed the 5' RACE reads with MiXCR, giving one entry per CDR3 protein. The data hold hundreds of thousands of distinct CDR3 sequences, with under 30% observed a single time. The CDR3 covers 15 residues. Deletions cut 7 bases from V and 2 bases from J, with 16 bases between. The germline V gene encodes CDR1 WNHNN and CDR2 SYGVQD (reference sequence). Points from the study as a whole: Estimated diversity across one million T cells was deemed an underestimate.

This clonotype was seen repeatedly, ten times or more. Its specificity is unknown. The sample taken for sequencing was blood. The TCR comes from a woman older than 75 in good health. The V and J genes are TRBV10-1 and TRBJ2-3, with D hard to call. CDR3 sequence (DNA): TGCGCCAGCATCATATCTCGTGGTTTCACAGATACGCAGTATTTT. This codes for CASIISRGFTDTQYF.